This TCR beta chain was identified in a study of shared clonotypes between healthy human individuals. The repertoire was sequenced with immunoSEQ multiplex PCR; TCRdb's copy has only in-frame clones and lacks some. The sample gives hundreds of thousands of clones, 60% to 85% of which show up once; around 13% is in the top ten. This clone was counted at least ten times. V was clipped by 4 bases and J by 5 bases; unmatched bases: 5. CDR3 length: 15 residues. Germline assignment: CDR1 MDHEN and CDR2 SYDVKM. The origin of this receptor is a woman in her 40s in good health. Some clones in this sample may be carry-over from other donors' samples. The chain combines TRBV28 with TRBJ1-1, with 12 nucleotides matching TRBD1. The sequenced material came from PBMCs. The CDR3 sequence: CASSSGQGARTEAFF. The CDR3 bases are TGTGCCAGCAGTTCGGGACAGGGGGCTAGGACTGAAGCTTTCTTT.